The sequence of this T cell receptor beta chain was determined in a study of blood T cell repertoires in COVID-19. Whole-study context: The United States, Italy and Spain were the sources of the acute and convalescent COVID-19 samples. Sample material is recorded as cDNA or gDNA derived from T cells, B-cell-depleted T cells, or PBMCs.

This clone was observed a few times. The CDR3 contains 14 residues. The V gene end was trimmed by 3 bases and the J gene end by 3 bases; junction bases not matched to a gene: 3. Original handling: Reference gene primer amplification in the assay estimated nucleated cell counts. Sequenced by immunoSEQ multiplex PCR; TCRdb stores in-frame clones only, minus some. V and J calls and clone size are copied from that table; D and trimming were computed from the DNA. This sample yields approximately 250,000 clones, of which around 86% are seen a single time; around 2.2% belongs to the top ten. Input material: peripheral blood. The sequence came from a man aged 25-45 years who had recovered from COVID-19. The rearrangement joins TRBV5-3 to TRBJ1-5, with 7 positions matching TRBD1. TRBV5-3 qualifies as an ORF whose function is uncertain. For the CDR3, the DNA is TGTGCCAGAAGCTCCGGGACAGTCAATCAGCCCCAGCATTTT. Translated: CARSSGTVNQPQHF.